This TCR beta chain was recovered during a study of siplizumab effects on memory and regulatory T cells. Findings and caveats of the study: Unstimulated subsets accounted for the mapping of only a minor share of the clones that were alloreactive.

The repertoire was sequenced with immunoSEQ multiplex PCR; TCRdb's copy has only in-frame clones and lacks some. The repertoire has around 100,000 clones, about 93% of them found once; the top ten carry approximately 1.2%. Concerning this clone itself: Its cognate antigen is unknown.

This clonotype originated in a human donor in good health. The specimen was CD4+ T cells sorted from blood.

CDR3 amino acids: CASSLDGTSTDTQYF. As DNA, the CDR3 is TGCGCCAGCAGCTTGGACGGAACTAGCACAGATACGCAGTATTTT. This chain joins TRBV5-1 and TRBJ2-3; D call uncertain. The germline V gene has CDR1 SGHRS and CDR2 YFSETQ. The CDR3 contains 15 residues. Trimming took 0 bases from V and 0 from J, leaving 8 bases between them.